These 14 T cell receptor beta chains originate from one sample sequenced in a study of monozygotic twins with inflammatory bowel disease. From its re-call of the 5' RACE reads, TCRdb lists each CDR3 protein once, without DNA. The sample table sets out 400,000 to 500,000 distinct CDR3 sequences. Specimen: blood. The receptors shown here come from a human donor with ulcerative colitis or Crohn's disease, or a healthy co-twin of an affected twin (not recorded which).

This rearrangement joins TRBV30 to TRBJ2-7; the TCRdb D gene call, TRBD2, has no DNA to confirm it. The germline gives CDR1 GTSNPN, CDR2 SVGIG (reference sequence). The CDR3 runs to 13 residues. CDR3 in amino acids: CAWKLAGSYEQYF. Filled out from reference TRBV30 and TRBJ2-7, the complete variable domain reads SQTIHQWPATLVQPVGSPLSLECTVEGTSNPNLYWYRQAAGRGLQLLFYSVGIGQISSEVPQNLSASRPQDRQFILSSKKLLLSDSGFYLCAWKLAGSYEQYFGPGTRLTVT.

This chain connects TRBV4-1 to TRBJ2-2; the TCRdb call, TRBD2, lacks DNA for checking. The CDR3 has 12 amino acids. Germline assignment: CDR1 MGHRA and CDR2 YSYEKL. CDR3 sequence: CASSLRGVELFF.

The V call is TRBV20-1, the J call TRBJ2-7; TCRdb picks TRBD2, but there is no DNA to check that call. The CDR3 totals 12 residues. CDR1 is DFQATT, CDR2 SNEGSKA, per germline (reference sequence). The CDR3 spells CSAPYASYEQYF.

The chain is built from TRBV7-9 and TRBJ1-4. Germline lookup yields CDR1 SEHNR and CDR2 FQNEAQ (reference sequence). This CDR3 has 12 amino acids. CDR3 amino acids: CASERSNEKLFF.

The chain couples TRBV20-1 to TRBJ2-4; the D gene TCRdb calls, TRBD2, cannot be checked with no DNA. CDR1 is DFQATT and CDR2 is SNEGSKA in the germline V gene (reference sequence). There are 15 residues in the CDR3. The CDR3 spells CSAMGRREVKNIQYF.

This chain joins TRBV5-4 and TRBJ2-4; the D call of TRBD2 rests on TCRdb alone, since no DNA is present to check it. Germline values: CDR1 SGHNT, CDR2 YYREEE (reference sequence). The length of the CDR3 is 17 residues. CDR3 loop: CASSFDPAGLAKNIQYF.

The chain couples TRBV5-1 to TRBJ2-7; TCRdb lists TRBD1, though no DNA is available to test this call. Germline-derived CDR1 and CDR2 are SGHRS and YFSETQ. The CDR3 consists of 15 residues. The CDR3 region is CASAAVGAPSYEQYF.

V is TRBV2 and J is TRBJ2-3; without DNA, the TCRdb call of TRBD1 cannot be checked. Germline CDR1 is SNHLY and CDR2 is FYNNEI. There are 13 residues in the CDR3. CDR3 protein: CASGRQGPDTQYF.

This chain's CDR3 is CAIGTEQNQPQHF. The chain joins TRBV10-3 to TRBJ1-5; TCRdb's D call, TRBD1, is unchecked because there is no DNA. This CDR3 region has 13 residues. Germline loops: CDR1 ENHRY, CDR2 SYGVKD.

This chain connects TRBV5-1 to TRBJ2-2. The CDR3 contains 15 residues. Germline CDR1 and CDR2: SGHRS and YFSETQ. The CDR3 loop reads CASSLSAANTGELFF.

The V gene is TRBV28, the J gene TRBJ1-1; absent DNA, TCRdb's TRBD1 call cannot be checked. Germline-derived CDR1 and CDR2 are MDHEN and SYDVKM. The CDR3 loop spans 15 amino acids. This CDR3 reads CASSRQGAEDTEAFF.

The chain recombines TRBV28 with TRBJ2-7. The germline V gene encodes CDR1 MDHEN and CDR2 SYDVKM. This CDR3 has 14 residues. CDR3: CASSLRARTYEQYF.

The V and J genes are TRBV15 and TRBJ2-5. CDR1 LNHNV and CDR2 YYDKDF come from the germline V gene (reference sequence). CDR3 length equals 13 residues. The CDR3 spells CATSRDYQETQYF.

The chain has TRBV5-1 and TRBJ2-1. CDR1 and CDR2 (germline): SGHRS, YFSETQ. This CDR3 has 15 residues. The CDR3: CASILDGSSYNEQFF.